The rows below give T cell receptor beta chains drawn from one sample of a study of blood T cell repertoires in COVID-19. Sequenced by immunoSEQ multiplex PCR; TCRdb stores in-frame clones only, minus some. The table has just over 20,000 clones, about nine tenths seen once. Source material: peripheral blood. Source of these receptors: a middle-aged man with active COVID-19. Both conserved end residues are part of each CDR3. The order of the fields is V gene, D gene, J gene, clone size, CDR3 protein, CDR3 DNA. D genes are given only for firm matches. Clone size is stated in some rows and not others, as once, few, many or a class when expanded.

TRBV7-9	-	TRBJ2-7	medium-sized	CASSWGQGIIDEQYF	TGTGCCAGCAGCTGGGGGCAGGGGATTATAGACGAGCAGTACTTC
TRBV2	-	TRBJ1-2	-	CASPENGVEFNGYTF	TGTGCCAGCCCTGAGAATGGAGTGGAATTTAATGGCTACACCTTC
TRBV4-3	-	TRBJ2-2	-	CASSQVVVTGELFF	TGCGCCAGCAGCCAAGTTGTAGTCACCGGGGAGCTGTTTTTT
TRBV4-1	TRBD2	TRBJ2-2	once	CASSQLSGVNTGELFF	TGCGCCAGCAGCCAACTTAGCGGGGTTAACACCGGGGAGCTGTTTTTT
TRBV30	TRBD1	TRBJ2-7	few	CAWKVWTGAYEQYF	TGTGCCTGGAAGGTTTGGACAGGTGCCTACGAGCAGTACTTC
TRBV7-9	-	TRBJ2-7	-	CASSLASRDTYSYEQYF	TGTGCCAGCAGCTTAGCGTCCAGGGACACCTACTCCTACGAGCAGTACTTC
TRBV12-5	TRBD1	TRBJ2-1	-	CASGLVIGTGYSYNEQFF	TGTGCTAGTGGTTTGGTTATAGGGACAGGGTATTCCTACAATGAGCAGTTCTTC
TRBV2	-	TRBJ1-6	-	CASRTDDNSPLHF	TGTGCCAGCAGGACAGATGATAATTCACCCCTCCACTTT
TRBV4-1	-	TRBJ2-1	-	CASSPTGHSGNEQFF	TGCGCCAGCAGCCCAACGGGACACTCAGGGAATGAGCAGTTCTTC
TRBV7-9	-	TRBJ2-7	-	CASSLRRGSTYEQYF	TGTGCCAGCAGCTTAAGGCGGGGCAGCACCTACGAGCAGTACTTC
TRBV28	TRBD1	TRBJ1-3	-	CASNNPGTARNTIYF	TGTGCCAGCAACAACCCCGGGACAGCTCGAAACACCATATATTTT
TRBV10-3	-	TRBJ2-3	-	CAISEGRGLYTDTQYF	TGTGCCATCAGTGAAGGGCGGGGGCTCTACACAGATACGCAGTATTTT
TRBV3-1/TRBV3-2	-	TRBJ1-5	-	CASSQAGDSNQPQHF	TGTGCCAGCAGCCAAGCAGGGGATAGCAATCAGCCCCAGCATTTT
TRBV30	-	TRBJ1-4	-	CAWGKQGREKLFF	TGTGCCTGGGGAAAACAGGGACGTGAAAAACTGTTTTTT
TRBV9	-	TRBJ1-1	-	CASSAVERDTEAFF	TGTGCCAGCAGCGCTGTGGAGCGCGACACTGAAGCTTTCTTT
TRBV27	-	TRBJ1-2	few	CASSFFMGGRRYGYTF	TGTGCCAGCAGTTTTTTTATGGGGGGACGGAGGTATGGCTACACCTTC
TRBV9	-	TRBJ2-3	-	CASSVSGSDTQYF	TGTGCCAGCAGCGTGTCAGGGTCAGATACGCAGTATTTT
TRBV7-8	-	TRBJ2-7	-	CASSFTRSGNYEQYF	TGTGCCAGCAGCTTTACACGTAGCGGCAACTACGAGCAGTACTTC
TRBV12-3/TRBV12-4	-	TRBJ2-7	-	CASSGGHEQYF	TGTGCCAGCAGTGGAGGCCACGAGCAGTACTTC
TRBV6-1	-	TRBJ1-6	-	CASSEGTENSPLHF	TGTGCCAGCAGTGAAGGGACAGAAAATTCACCCCTCCACTTT
TRBV2	TRBD1	TRBJ1-2	-	CASRPRGTGPGYTF	TGTGCCAGCAGGCCGAGGGGGACAGGGCCTGGCTACACCTTC
TRBV9	-	TRBJ2-1	-	CASSPRLLPDFYNEQFF	TGTGCCAGCAGCCCCCGTTTGCTGCCGGACTTCTACAATGAGCAGTTCTTC
TRBV11-3	TRBD2	TRBJ2-5	-	CASSLDRGTSETQYF	TGTGCCAGCAGCTTAGACCGGGGGACTAGTGAGACCCAGTACTTC
TRBV5-6	TRBD2	TRBJ2-7	once	CASSLASGAYEQYF	TGTGCCAGCAGCCTGGCTAGCGGGGCTTACGAGCAGTACTTC
TRBV7-9	-	TRBJ2-1	-	CASSKAGRAYNEQFF	TGTGCCAGCAGCAAGGCGGGGCGCGCCTACAATGAGCAGTTCTTC
TRBV4-1	TRBD2	TRBJ2-6	once	CASSQEGGAISGANVLTF	TGCGCCAGCAGCCAAGAGGGAGGGGCCATCTCTGGGGCCAACGTCCTGACTTTC
TRBV11-3	TRBD2	TRBJ2-3	-	CASSSRLAGASDTQYF	TGTGCCAGCAGCTCCAGACTAGCGGGCGCCTCAGATACGCAGTATTTT
TRBV6-5	TRBD2	TRBJ2-1	-	CASSYSWTSSHEQFF	TGTGCCAGCAGTTACTCCTGGACTAGCAGCCATGAGCAGTTCTTC
TRBV6-4	-	TRBJ2-2	-	CASARTAGSNTGELFF	TGTGCCAGCGCTCGGACGGCGGGGTCGAACACCGGGGAGCTGTTTTTT
TRBV5-4	TRBD1	TRBJ2-7	-	CASSLGTGSEDEQYF	TGTGCCAGCAGCTTAGGGACAGGGTCTGAGGACGAGCAGTACTTC
TRBV30	TRBD1	TRBJ2-2	-	CAWENLSGQGAIGELFF	TGTGCCTGGGAGAACTTATCGGGACAGGGGGCTATTGGGGAGCTGTTTTTT
TRBV6-6	-	TRBJ1-2	-	CASLGGSYTF	TGTGCCAGCTTGGGCGGGAGCTACACCTTC
TRBV30	-	TRBJ1-2	-	CAWSRDIDFYTF	TGTGCCTGGAGTAGGGACATCGATTTCTACACCTTC
TRBV2	TRBD1	TRBJ1-5	once	CASSDRGQPQHF	TGTGCCAGCAGCGACAGGGGTCAGCCCCAGCATTTT
TRBV9	-	TRBJ1-1	-	CASSVDYLNTEAFF	TGTGCCAGCAGCGTAGATTATCTGAACACTGAAGCTTTCTTT
TRBV30	-	TRBJ2-7	-	CAWNPPSAGYEQYF	TGTGCCTGGAACCCCCCTAGTGCGGGGTACGAGCAGTACTTC
TRBV7-9	-	TRBJ2-7	-	CASSFSSQEQYF	TGTGCCAGCAGCTTTTCCTCTCAGGAGCAGTACTTC